The rows below give T cell receptor beta chains drawn from one sample of a study of blood T cell repertoires in COVID-19. Data came from immunoSEQ multiplex PCR; TCRdb stores just in-frame clones and leaves some out. The sample holds around 210,000 clones, 85% seen once. Sequenced sample: peripheral blood. These receptors were obtained from a man aged 55 to 70 with COVID-19, enrolled during active disease. Both conserved end residues are part of each CDR3. The order of the fields is clone size, V gene, J gene, D gene, CDR3 protein, CDR3 DNA. D genes are given only for firm matches. Clone size is not always given. Where it is, it says once, few, many or a class for expanded clones.

-	TRBV25-1	TRBJ1-6	TRBD1	CASSEFIRDRRNSPLHF	TGTGCCAGCAGTGAATTTATCAGGGACAGGCGTAATTCACCCCTCCACTTT
-	TRBV27	TRBJ2-1	TRBD1	CASRWTTGSYNEQFF	TGTGCCAGTAGGTGGACGACAGGGTCATACAATGAGCAGTTCTTC
-	TRBV2	TRBJ1-4	TRBD1	CASSGLGQGREKLFF	TGTGCCAGCAGTGGCCTGGGACAGGGGAGGGAAAAACTGTTTTTT
-	TRBV13	TRBJ1-5	-	CASSTAGSGQPQHF	TGTGCCAGCAGCACCGCAGGGTCAGGACAGCCCCAGCATTTT
-	TRBV9	TRBJ1-5	-	CASSALDSNQPQHF	TGTGCCAGCAGCGCTTTGGACTCCAATCAGCCCCAGCATTTT
few	TRBV18	TRBJ2-7	-	CASSPPGGTVYEQYF	TGTGCCAGCTCACCACCGGGCGGGACGGTGTACGAGCAGTACTTC
-	TRBV20-1	TRBJ1-1	TRBD1	CSAAGQGGTFF	TGCAGTGCCGCAGGACAGGGAGGAACTTTCTTT
-	TRBV6-9	TRBJ2-6	-	CASSYPRVTDSGANVLTF	TGTGCCAGCAGTTATCCCCGGGTCACGGACTCTGGGGCCAACGTCCTGACTTTC
-	TRBV7-2	TRBJ1-1	-	CASSSLRGNTEAFF	TGTGCCAGCAGCTCGTTAAGGGGGAACACTGAAGCTTTCTTT
-	TRBV9	TRBJ2-2	-	CASSVGRGSNTGELFF	TGTGCCAGCAGCGTAGGGCGGGGTTCGAACACCGGGGAGCTGTTTTTT
few	TRBV5-4	TRBJ2-5	TRBD2	CASSSRASGSRETQYF	TGTGCCAGCAGCTCAAGAGCTAGCGGGAGTAGGGAGACCCAGTACTTC
-	TRBV27	TRBJ1-4	-	CASSPAGGVNEKLFF	TGTGCCAGCAGCCCAGCGGGGGGGGTTAATGAAAAACTGTTTTTT
-	TRBV24-1	TRBJ2-2	-	CATSEDGTPNTGELFF	TGTGCCACCAGTGAGGACGGGACACCGAACACCGGGGAACTGTTTTTT
-	TRBV3-1/TRBV3-2	TRBJ2-3	TRBD2	CASSLSGGARTDTQYF	TGTGCCAGCTCTCTTTCGGGGGGAGCCCGCACAGATACGCAGTATTTT
-	TRBV12-3/TRBV12-4	TRBJ1-1	-	CASSHSNLAEAFF	TGTGCCAGCAGTCACTCTAACCTGGCGGAGGCTTTCTTT
-	TRBV6-5	TRBJ1-2	TRBD1	CASRAGTGIYGYTF	TGTGCCAGCAGGGCCGGGACAGGAATATATGGCTACACCTTC
-	TRBV15	TRBJ1-1	-	CATSRARQGSTEAFF	TGTGCCACCAGCAGAGCTCGGCAGGGGAGCACTGAAGCTTTCTTT
-	TRBV7-2	TRBJ1-2	TRBD1	CASSFGLQGQGGYTF	TGTGCCAGCAGCTTTGGACTACAGGGACAGGGCGGCTACACCTTC
-	TRBV6-5	TRBJ2-2	-	CASSDRNTGELFF	TGTGCCAGCTCGGACAGGAACACCGGGGAGCTGTTTTTT
-	TRBV5-8	TRBJ2-2	-	CASSLAGLNTGELFF	TGTGCCAGCAGCTTGGCCGGACTCAACACCGGGGAGCTGTTTTTT
-	TRBV4-2	TRBJ1-1	TRBD1	CASSQESGQVAEAFF	TGTGCCAGCAGCCAAGAGTCGGGACAGGTAGCTGAAGCTTTCTTT
-	TRBV2	TRBJ1-2	TRBD1	CASSDWDRHTF	TGTGCCAGCAGTGACTGGGACAGGCACACCTTC
-	TRBV2	TRBJ2-2	TRBD1	CASRKDRDPNTGELFF	TGTGCCAGCAGAAAAGACAGGGACCCTAACACCGGGGAGCTGTTTTTT
-	TRBV7-3	TRBJ2-3	-	CASSLTASASTDTQYF	TGTGCCAGCAGCTTAACCGCCAGCGCCAGCACAGATACGCAGTATTTT
-	TRBV7-6	TRBJ1-6	-	CASSLATGRTYNSPLHF	TGTGCCAGCAGCTTAGCGACAGGCCGAACCTATAATTCACCCCTCCACTTT
-	TRBV25-1	TRBJ1-5	-	CASSTGLRQPQHF	TGTGCCAGCAGCACAGGGCTACGGCAGCCCCAGCATTTT
-	TRBV18	TRBJ1-5	TRBD1	CASSPGTGGSQPQHF	TGTGCCAGCTCACCGGGGACAGGGGGCTCCCAGCCCCAGCATTTT
-	TRBV3-1/TRBV3-2	TRBJ2-5	TRBD2	CASSPSLRPSRGETQYF	TGTGCCAGCAGCCCTTCCCTCCGTCCGTCGCGGGGGGAGACCCAGTACTTC
-	TRBV10-1	TRBJ1-6	-	CASSDSTEGSYNSPLHF	TGCGCCAGCAGTGATTCAACGGAGGGGTCCTATAATTCACCCCTCCACTTT
-	TRBV7-3	TRBJ2-3	-	CASSRTGEDTQYF	TGTGCCAGCAGCCGTACGGGGGAAGATACGCAGTATTTT
-	TRBV5-4	TRBJ1-2	-	CASSLDGRYSYGYTF	TGTGCCAGCAGCTTGGACGGTCGATATAGCTATGGCTACACCTTC
-	TRBV25-1	TRBJ2-6	-	CASSPVSSGANVLTF	TGTGCCAGCAGTCCAGTTTCCTCTGGGGCCAACGTCCTGACTTTC
-	TRBV6-5	TRBJ2-7	-	CASRVAGLYEQYF	TGTGCCAGCAGGGTAGCAGGACTCTACGAGCAGTACTTC
-	TRBV27	TRBJ1-2	-	CASSLSLGLAYGYTF	TGTGCCAGCAGTTTGTCGCTGGGGCTGGCCTATGGCTACACCTTC
-	TRBV4-1	TRBJ2-2	-	CASSQPPGDITGELFF	TGCGCCAGCAGCCAACCACCAGGGGACATCACCGGGGAGCTGTTTTTT
-	TRBV5-1	TRBJ1-1	TRBD1	CASSDGVRDRGRLGTEAFF	TGCGCCAGCAGCGATGGAGTCCGGGACAGGGGGCGATTGGGTACTGAAGCTTTCTTT
-	TRBV3-1/TRBV3-2	TRBJ2-3	TRBD2	CASRTRLAGVTDTQYF	TGTGCCAGCAGGACGCGGCTAGCGGGAGTTACAGATACGCAGTATTTT
-	TRBV5-1	TRBJ1-4	-	CASSDGAGVGEKLFF	TGCGCCAGCAGCGATGGAGCAGGGGTTGGGGAAAAACTGTTTTTT
-	TRBV24-1	TRBJ2-1	-	CATSDSPENEQFF	TGTGCCACCAGTGATTCCCCCGAGAATGAGCAGTTCTTC
-	TRBV3-1/TRBV3-2	TRBJ1-6	-	CASSQGTANSPLHF	TGTGCCAGCAGCCAAGGTACAGCTAATTCACCCCTCCACTTT
-	TRBV12-5	TRBJ1-5	TRBD1	CASGEWTGLHGNQPQHF	TGTGCTAGTGGTGAGTGGACAGGCCTGCATGGGAATCAGCCCCAGCATTTT
-	TRBV5-1	TRBJ2-5	-	CASSSSFTGFSQETQYF	TGCGCCAGCAGCAGCTCATTCACAGGGTTTAGCCAAGAGACCCAGTACTTC
-	TRBV5-4	TRBJ1-1	-	CASSPKGRGASTEAFF	TGTGCCAGCAGCCCCAAGGGCAGGGGCGCGAGCACTGAAGCTTTCTTT
-	TRBV19	TRBJ1-2	-	CASSIGAGSYGYTF	TGTGCCAGTAGTATAGGGGCGGGATCCTATGGCTACACCTTC
few	TRBV2	TRBJ1-6	TRBD1	CASSRDRRNSPLHF	TGTGCCAGCAGTCGGGACAGGCGAAATTCACCCCTCCACTTT
few	TRBV5-1	TRBJ1-6	-	CASSLSTGPGLRSSYNSPLHF	TGCGCCAGCAGCCTTTCCACCGGACCGGGACTCCGGAGCTCCTATAATTCACCCCTCCACTTT
-	TRBV7-2	TRBJ1-1	-	CASSRMTGVTEAFF	TGTGCCAGCAGCCGTATGACGGGGGTAACTGAAGCTTTCTTT
-	TRBV7-2	TRBJ1-6	TRBD1	CASSLGGTGGGSPLHF	TGTGCCAGCAGCTTAGGAGGGACAGGGGGGGGATCACCCCTCCACTTT
-	TRBV14	TRBJ1-1	-	CASSHGRRNTEAFF	TGTGCCAGCAGCCACGGCAGGCGGAACACTGAAGCTTTCTTT
-	TRBV25-1	TRBJ1-6	TRBD1	CASSEWDRTDSPLHF	TGTGCCAGCAGTGAATGGGACAGAACGGATTCACCCCTCCACTTT